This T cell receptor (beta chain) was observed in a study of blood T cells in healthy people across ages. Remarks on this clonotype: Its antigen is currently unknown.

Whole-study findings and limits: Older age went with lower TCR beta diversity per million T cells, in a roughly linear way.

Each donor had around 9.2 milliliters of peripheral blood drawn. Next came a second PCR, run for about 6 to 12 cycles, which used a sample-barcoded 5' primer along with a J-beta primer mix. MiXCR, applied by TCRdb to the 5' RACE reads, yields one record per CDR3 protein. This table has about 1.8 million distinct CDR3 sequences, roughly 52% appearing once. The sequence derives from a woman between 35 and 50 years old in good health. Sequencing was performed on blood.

The CDR3 is CAISGDRQETQYF. The CDR3 DNA reads TGTGCCATCAGTGGGGACAGACAAGAGACCCAGTACTTC. The chain links TRBV10-3 to TRBJ2-7, with 7 nucleotides matching TRBD1. The J call is in doubt because the DNA end fits TRBJ2-5 better. Germline CDR1 is ENHRY and CDR2 is SYGVKD. This CDR3 region has 13 residues.